Sequencing of this T cell receptor (beta chain) was carried out in a study of T cells in Graves' hyperthyroidism and ophthalmopathy. Whole-study results and caveats: From stable hyperthyroidism, ophthalmopathy was separated by a 13 V-J model.

It was over 9.5 ml of fresh peripheral blood that supplied the PBMCs. This clonotype has just a few counts. What it recognizes is unknown. V shed 3 bases and J 7 bases; nucleotides not matched to a gene: 6. The CDR3 is 15 residues long. CDR1 and CDR2 (germline): MGHDK, SYGVNS. RNA transcripts yielded amplified TCR beta CDR3 regions. First-round RT-PCR of the TCR CDR3 relied on the HTBI primer set. A single record per CDR3 protein comes from TCRdb applying MiXCR to the multiplex PCR reads. The sample carries roughly 350,000 distinct CDR3 sequences, roughly 14% recorded once. The sequenced sample consisted of blood. This chain uses TRBV25-1 with TRBJ1-6, with 7 bases aligning to TRBD1. The clonotype was recovered from a young woman with Graves' ophthalmopathy. CDR3 region: CASSDLQGINSPLHF. DNA for the CDR3: TGTGCCAGCAGTGACCTACAGGGGATCAATTCACCCCTCCACTTT.